One T cell receptor beta chain is described in this entry. Its antigen is not known. RNA amounts of about 0.5 to 1 ug underwent reverse transcription with random hexamers. Across 54 Vbeta and 13 Jbeta, immunoSEQ multiplex PCR amplified TCR beta CDR3. TCRdb re-derived calls from the immunoSEQ multiplex PCR reads in MiXCR, one entry per CDR3 protein. The data contain approximately 210,000 distinct CDR3 sequences, 95% of them seen just once; the ten biggest clones take up 0.075% to 0.095%. Trimming stripped 5 bases from V and 6 bases from J, with 20 bases between. CDR1 and CDR2 from the germline V gene are LGHDT and YNNKEL (reference sequence). The CDR3 has 16 amino acids. The sample is drawn from a study of CD8 T cells in Susac syndrome. Study findings and constraints: The study recognized that the number of individuals in its TCR sequencing and HLA analysis was relatively small.

This receptor was taken from a human donor with multiple sclerosis. The chain couples TRBV3-1 to TRBJ2-1; D is possibly TRBD2 (6 bases). Source material: CD4+ T cells from PBMCs. The CDR3 sequence: CASSTVRGEARNEQFF. CDR3 DNA sequence: TGTGCCAGCAGCACAGTACGAGGGGAGGCCCGCAATGAGCAGTTCTTC.